This passage covers 21 T cell receptor beta chains from one sample sequenced in a study of post-analysis software for immune sequencing data. The study's findings and limits: TRBV5-6, TRBV5-1 and TRBV20-1 belonged to a set of a handful of TRBV segments that were more frequent in patients than controls.

Unique molecular identifiers were built into the TCR beta cDNA libraries. TCRdb reprocessed the PCR reads via MiXCR and lists one record per CDR3 protein. The table includes about 540,000 distinct CDR3 sequences, 34% detected once. The antigens for these receptors are not known. Sample: blood. These receptors originate from a girl aged 2-17 years with multiple sclerosis.

The gene calls are TRBV20-1 and TRBJ2-3, with TRBD2 identical over 11 bases. There are 17 residues in the CDR3. V lost 3 bases to trimming and J lost 2 bases; unmatched junction nucleotides: 10. Germline CDR1 DFQATT, CDR2 SNEGSKA (reference sequence). This chain's CDR3 is CSASVAGGDVVTDTQYF. For the CDR3, the DNA is TGCAGTGCTAGTGTAGCGGGGGGGGACGTGGTCACAGATACGCAGTATTTT.

This clonotype showed up many times. At one of its ends the junction is not consistent with the germline gene, which may arise from a read error. The rearrangement joins TRBV7-7 to TRBJ2-1, with 15 bases matching TRBD2. The CDR3 totals 16 residues. Germline V gene sequence: CDR1 SSHAT, CDR2 FNYEAQ (reference sequence). In DNA, the CDR3 is TGTGCTAGCAGCTTAGGGACTAGCGGGGGGTACAATGAGCAGTTCTTC. Encoded protein: CASSLGTSGGYNEQFF.

The rearrangement joins TRBV7-9 to TRBJ1-4, with unresolved D. The V gene lost 5 bases and the J gene lost 0 bases, with 10 bases spanning the gap. Germline CDR1 reads SEHNR; CDR2 reads FQNEAQ (reference sequence). This CDR3 is 15 amino acids long. DNA for the CDR3: TGTGCCAGCAGCGCCCAGTCCGCAACTAATGAAAAACTGTTTTTT. It translates to CASSAQSATNEKLFF. Supplemented by reference TRBV7-9 and TRBJ1-4, the full variable domain reads DTGVSQNPRHKITKRGQNVTFRCDPISEHNRLYWYRQTLGQGPEFLTYFQNEAQLEKSRLLSDRFSAERPKGSFSTLEIQRTEQGDSAMYLCASSAQSATNEKLFFGSGTQLSVL.

This rearrangement joins TRBV9 to TRBJ2-5, with D possibly being TRBD2 (6 bases). Trimming removed 2 bases at V and 11 bases at J, with 19 bases between. The germline gives CDR1 SGDLS, CDR2 YYNGEE. The CDR3 spans 14 residues. CDR3 protein: CASSVPRLGNEQYF. CDR3 coding DNA: TGTGCCAGCAGCGTCCCCCGACTAGGTAATGAGCAGTACTTC.

J is TRBJ1-1 and V is TRBV5-1, with a tentative D call TRBD1 (5 bases). The V gene lost 5 bases and the J gene lost 6 bases, with 23 bases spanning the gap. The CDR3 length is 16 residues. Germline V lookup: CDR1 SGHRS, CDR2 YFSETQ. CDR3 protein: CASSLWDGGSGSEAFF. The CDR3 bases are TGCGCCAGCAGTTTATGGGACGGGGGGTCCGGGTCTGAAGCTTTCTTT.

The chain links TRBV20-1 to TRBJ2-1, with D maybe TRBD1 (5 bases). CDR1 DFQATT and CDR2 SNEGSKA come from the germline V gene (reference sequence). Between the trimmed V and J ends, which lost 6 bases and 3 bases, there was a span of 15 bases. The CDR3 length is 14 residues. This CDR3 reads CSAPGQGNYNEQFF. In DNA, the CDR3 is TGCAGTGCCCCCGGGCAGGGCAACTACAATGAGCAGTTCTTC.

The table lists this clonotype with a few counts. The genes are TRBV6-1 and TRBJ2-5; the D gene could be TRBD1 or TRBD2 (5 bases each). V lost 4 bases and J lost 5, with 17 bases in between. The CDR3 is 15 amino acids. The germline CDR1 and CDR2 sequences are MNHNS and SASEGT. The CDR3 region has the DNA TGTGCCAGCAGTGTGTTGGGGGAATCGTCGGAGACCCAGTACTTC. It encodes CASSVLGESSETQYF.

The J gene is TRBJ2-5, the V gene TRBV14; D not resolved. V lost 1 base and J 1 base, leaving 10 bases between the germline ends. This CDR3 spans 15 amino acids. The germline gives CDR1 SGHDN, CDR2 FVKESK. CDR3 region: CASSQGSYPQETQYF. In DNA form, the CDR3 reads TGTGCCAGCAGCCAAGGATCCTACCCCCAAGAGACCCAGTACTTC.

The chain is built from TRBV15 and TRBJ2-1; 8 nucleotides align to TRBD1. CDR1 LNHNV and CDR2 YYDKDF come from the germline V gene (reference sequence). The junction had 8 bases not matched to a gene; V was cut back by 4 bases and J by 6 bases. The CDR3 consists of 15 residues. CDR3 region: CATSTRDRRVNEQFF. The CDR3 region has the DNA TGTGCCACCAGCACTAGGGACAGGAGGGTCAATGAGCAGTTCTTC. The whole variable domain, filled in from reference TRBV15 and TRBJ2-1, reads DAMVIQNPRYQVTQFGKPVTLSCSQTLNHNVMYWYQQKSSQAPKLLFHYYDKDFNNEADTPDNFQSRRPNTSFCFLDIRSPGLGDTAMYLCATSTRDRRVNEQFFGPGTRLTVL.

This clonotype was counted between two and nine times. This sequence joins TRBV5-4 and TRBJ2-5, with 7 bases lining up with TRBD1. This CDR3 contains 15 residues. V shed 1 base and J 4 bases; nucleotides not matched to a gene: 7. Germline values: CDR1 SGHNT, CDR2 YYREEE (reference sequence). The CDR3 loop is CASSLMTGSSETQYF. CDR3 nucleotides: TGTGCCAGCAGCTTGATGACAGGGTCTTCAGAGACCCAGTACTTC.

CDR3 bases: TGCAGTGCTAAAAGGACAGGGATCACGGAGACCCAGTACTTC. The encoded protein is CSAKRTGITETQYF. The genes are TRBV20-1 and TRBJ2-5, with TRBD1 identical over 8 bases. The germline CDR1 and CDR2 sequences are DFQATT and SNEGSKA (reference sequence). The CDR3 contains 14 residues. V was pared by 4 bases and J by 5 bases, with 9 bases of the junction left unmatched.

In the case of this clonotype: The junction differs from germline at one of its ends, possibly a read error. V is TRBV4-1 and J is TRBJ2-4; tentative D call: TRBD2 (5 bases). The CDR3 loop spans 15 amino acids. CDR1 MGHRA and CDR2 YSYEKL come from the germline V gene. The CDR3 protein is CTSSQQRGAKNIQYF. CDR3 coding DNA: TGCACCAGCAGCCAGCAACGGGGTGCCAAAAACATTCAGTACTTC.

The V and J genes are TRBV5-5 and TRBJ2-5, with D perhaps matching TRBD1 or TRBD2 (5 bases each). V was pared by 5 bases and J by 6 bases, with 23 bases between. The CDR3 runs 16 residues. Germline V gene sequence: CDR1 SGHKS, CDR2 YYEKEE (reference sequence). In DNA form, the CDR3 reads TGTGCCAGCAGTACCTCTCCAAACCCCGGGGCTAAGACCCAGTACTTC. Translation gives CASSTSPNPGAKTQYF.

This clonotype was picked up a small number of times. This chain uses TRBV12-3 or TRBV12-4 with TRBJ2-5; D ambiguous. The V and J ends lost 4 bases and 2 bases respectively, with 8 bases between them. The CDR3 extends over 13 amino acids. The chain's CDR3 is CASSSREQETQYF. The CDR3 DNA reads TGTGCCAGCAGTTCTCGAGAGCAAGAGACCCAGTACTTC.

This clonotype was counted many times. This chain uses TRBV20-1 with TRBJ2-5, with D possibly TRBD1 on 5 matching bases. CDR1 and CDR2 (germline): DFQATT, SNEGSKA (reference sequence). The CDR3 is made up of 15 amino acids. The V end was cut by 4 bases, the J end by 5 bases, with 20 bases between. The CDR3 nucleotides read TGCAGTGCTACATCGATCGGTCTAGGGGATGAGACCCAGTACTTC. Translating gives CSATSIGLGDETQYF.

This chain uses TRBV15 with TRBJ2-1; TRBD2 aligns across 12 bases. The V gene's germline CDR1 is LNHNV and CDR2 YYDKDF (reference sequence). The CDR3 contains 16 residues. Germline trimming cut 4 bases from V and 10 bases from J; bases unmatched to any gene: 11. The CDR3 nucleotides read TGTGCCACCAGCAAACTGGGGCTAGCGGGGGGGCGAGAGCAGTTCTTC. Protein product: CATSKLGLAGGREQFF. The whole variable domain, remainder taken from reference TRBV15 and TRBJ2-1, is DAMVIQNPRYQVTQFGKPVTLSCSQTLNHNVMYWYQQKSSQAPKLLFHYYDKDFNNEADTPDNFQSRRPNTSFCFLDIRSPGLGDTAMYLCATSKLGLAGGREQFFGPGTRLTVL.

The rearrangement joins TRBV29-1 to TRBJ2-3; D unresolved. This CDR3 region has 16 residues. V shed 2 bases and J shed 0 bases, with 15 bases lying between them. CDR1 and CDR2 (germline): SQVTM, ANQGSEA. CDR3 in amino acids: CSVESDRGLSTDTQYF. CDR3 DNA sequence: TGCAGCGTTGAATCCGACCGCGGTCTGAGCACAGATACGCAGTATTTT.

The V call is TRBV4-1, the J call TRBJ1-4; D gene unclear. This CDR3 comprises 18 residues. Germline V gene data show CDR1 as MGHRA and CDR2 as YSYEKL. Between the trimmed V and J ends, which lost 0 bases and 4 bases, there was a span of 18 bases. This CDR3 is CASSQDSNVGPINEKLFF. CDR3 in DNA: TGCGCCAGCAGCCAAGATTCGAATGTTGGGCCGATTAATGAAAAACTGTTTTTT.

This clonotype was counted only a few times. CDR3 sequence: CAISESTGPSSYNEQFF. The DNA of the CDR3 is TGTGCCATCAGTGAGTCGACGGGACCAAGCTCCTACAATGAGCAGTTCTTC. V is TRBV10-3 and J is TRBJ2-1; tentatively, D is TRBD1 or TRBD2 (5 bases each). Germline V CDR1 and CDR2: ENHRY, SYGVKD. The CDR3 consists of 17 residues. Trimming cost V 0 bases and J 0 bases, with 12 bases left between them.

The genes are TRBV5-6 and TRBJ2-5; weak D call: TRBD1 (5 bases). Trimming pared 4 bases from V and 2 bases from J, leaving 18 bases between. The V gene's germline CDR1 is SGHDT and CDR2 YYEEEE. The CDR3 length is 16 residues. CDR3 amino acids: CASSRTGGGVQETQYF. CDR3 DNA sequence: TGTGCCAGCAGCCGTACAGGTGGTGGGGTACAAGAGACCCAGTACTTC.

The rearrangement uses TRBV7-6 and TRBJ2-3; a possible D gene is TRBD2 (6 bases). Germline CDR1 and CDR2: SGHVS and FNYEAQ. V gave up 3 bases and J gave up 0 bases, with 16 bases separating them. The CDR3 extends over 17 amino acids. The CDR3: CASSFPRDSSSTDTQYF. The CDR3 region has the DNA TGTGCCAGCAGCTTCCCCCGGGACTCCTCTAGCACAGATACGCAGTATTTT.